The clone carrying this TCR beta chain has only a few counts. Its antigen is not known. Other DNA sequences of this sample code for an identical CDR3. 13 Jbeta primers and 60 Vbeta primers were used for the PCR. The method was immunoSEQ multiplex PCR; TCRdb's version includes in-frame clones alone and lacks a portion of them. Of over 120,000 clones in the sample, about 71% were seen once. The source of the sample is a study of cytomegalovirus exposure and HLA in healthy donors. The overall study: Inside one of the first data releases sat roughly 80 million unique TCRs taken from HLA-typed donors. General study findings and limits: Later analysis demonstrated an association between a missense DCLRE1C variant and TCR beta V- and J-gene trimming.

The length of the CDR3 is 13 residues. The germline V gene encodes CDR1 SGHNT and CDR2 YYREEE (reference sequence). The germline V and J ends were trimmed by 0 bases and 1 base, with 4 bases remaining between them. The receptor was derived from an older woman in good health and CMV-seropositive. V usage is TRBV5-4 and J usage is TRBJ1-2; D gene ambiguous. The sample taken for sequencing was PBMCs. CDR3 nucleotides: TGTGCCAGCAGCTTGGACAGTAACTATGGCTACACCTTC. It specifies CASSLDSNYGYTF.